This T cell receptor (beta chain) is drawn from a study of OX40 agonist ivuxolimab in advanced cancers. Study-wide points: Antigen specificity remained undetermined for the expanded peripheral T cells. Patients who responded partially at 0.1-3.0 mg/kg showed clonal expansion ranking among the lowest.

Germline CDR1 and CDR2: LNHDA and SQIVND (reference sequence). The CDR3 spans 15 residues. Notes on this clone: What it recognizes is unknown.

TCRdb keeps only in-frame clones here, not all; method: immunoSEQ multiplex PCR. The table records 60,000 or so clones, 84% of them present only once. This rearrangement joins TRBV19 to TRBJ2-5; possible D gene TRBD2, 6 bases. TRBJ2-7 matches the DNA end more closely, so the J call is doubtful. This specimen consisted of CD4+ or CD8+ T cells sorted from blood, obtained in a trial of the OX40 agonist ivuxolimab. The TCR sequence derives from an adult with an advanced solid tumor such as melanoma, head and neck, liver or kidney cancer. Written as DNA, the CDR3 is TGTGCCAGTAGTGTCCGGGACTCTATTTATGGCGAGCAGTACTTC. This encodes CASSVRDSIYGEQYF.